This T cell receptor (beta chain) stems from a study of shared clonotypes between healthy human individuals. Study-wide results and caveats: Clonotype sharing among donors likely depends on sequencing depth.

This CDR3 region has 17 residues. V gave up 2 bases and J gave up 7 bases; unmatched junction bases: 12. Germline V gene sequence: CDR1 SGHTA, CDR2 FQGTGA. A note on this clone: What it binds is not known.

The assay was immunoSEQ multiplex PCR, and TCRdb's table has in-frame clones only and misses some. This sample yields about 2.4 million clones, of which more than 85% are seen a single time; about 0.38% belongs to the top ten. The V gene is TRBV7-3, the J gene TRBJ2-2, with 8 bases lining up with TRBD1. This clonotype was sampled from a man aged 18 to 30 in good health. Some clones in this sample may be carry-over from other donors' samples. Sequenced material: naive CD4+ T cells from PBMCs. Subset meaning: CD45RA+ positively selected. The chain's CDR3 is CASSLLGLGQGYGELFF. The CDR3 coding sequence is TGTGCCAGCAGCTTATTAGGATTAGGACAGGGATACGGGGAGCTGTTTTTT.